The 23 T cell receptor beta chains below come from one sample, sequenced in a study of T cells after yellow fever vaccination. TCRdb reprocessed the 5' RACE reads via MiXCR and lists one record per CDR3 protein. The sample holds some 130,000 distinct CDR3 sequences, 5% to 7.5% seen once. The sample was CD4+ T cells sorted from PBMCs, taken 10 days after the yellow fever booster vaccination. The source of these receptors is a man aged 25-45 years who received the YFV17D yellow fever vaccine.

The sample holds many counts of this clonotype. This chain joins TRBV7-9 and TRBJ1-2; D ambiguous. The length of the CDR3 is 12 residues. V gave up 2 bases and J gave up 7 bases, with 8 bases separating them. Germline-derived CDR1 and CDR2 are SEHNR and FQNEAQ (reference sequence). CDR3 region: CASSLTEGGYTF. The CDR3 DNA follows: TGTGCCAGCAGCTTAACAGAAGGTGGCTACACCTTC.

This clonotype appeared many times. The genes are TRBV20-1 and TRBJ2-7; 7 bases align to TRBD2. With V trimmed by 3 bases and J by 3 bases, 8 bases remained unmatched. This CDR3 is built from 14 residues. Germline CDR1 DFQATT, CDR2 SNEGSKA (reference sequence). The CDR3: CSASSAGVGYEQYF. CDR3 sequence (DNA): TGCAGTGCTAGCTCCGCGGGAGTGGGCTACGAGCAGTACTTC.

This chain uses TRBV5-5 with TRBJ2-3; D remains unclear. V lost 0 bases and J 6 bases, leaving 11 bases between the germline ends. CDR1 and CDR2 (germline): SGHKS, YYEKEE (reference sequence). The CDR3 has 14 amino acids. CDR3 sequence reads: CASSLGGLGDTQYF. The CDR3 bases are TGTGCCAGCAGCTTGGGCGGATTGGGGGATACGCAGTATTTT.

This clonotype was seen at least ten times. The chain is built from TRBV20-1 and TRBJ2-7; possibly TRBD1 for D (5 bases). The V end lost 3 bases, the J end lost 6 bases, and 12 bases lay between the germline ends. This CDR3 has 12 residues. In germline, CDR1 is DFQATT, CDR2 SNEGSKA (reference sequence). CDR3 nucleotides: TGCAGTGCTAGTAGTGGCAGGGTCGAGCAGTACTTC. It is translated as CSASSGRVEQYF.

This clonotype was counted at least ten times. The J gene is TRBJ2-5, the V gene TRBV4-3, with D possibly TRBD2 on 6 matching bases. Germline CDR1 is LGHNA and CDR2 is YSLEER. Trimming removed 1 base from V and 5 bases from J, with 14 bases in between. The CDR3 length is 15 residues. CDR3 nucleotide sequence: TGCGCCAGCAGCCAAGGGCAGTCGGGGAGGGAGACCCAGTACTTC. Its translation: CASSQGQSGRETQYF.

This clonotype appeared many times. This sequence joins TRBV21-1 and TRBJ2-2. TRBV21-1 is a recognized pseudogene. This CDR3 region has 16 residues. CDR3 region: CASSKAGNANTGELFF. The CDR3, as DNA: TGTGCCAGCAGCAAAGCGGGGAACGCGAACACCGGGGAGCTGTTTTTT.

This clonotype was seen at least ten times. The V and J genes are TRBV7-2 and TRBJ2-2; D is undetermined. V shed 2 bases and J shed 5 bases, with 9 bases lying between them. Germline CDR1 and CDR2: SGHTA and FQGNSA. The CDR3 consists of 14 residues. CDR3 loop: CASSLSVATGELFF. The CDR3 nucleotides read TGTGCCAGCAGCTTATCCGTTGCGACCGGGGAGCTGTTTTTT.

This clonotype was recorded at least ten times. The genes are TRBV20-1 and TRBJ1-2; 7 positions agree with TRBD1. Looked up from germline, CDR1 is DFQATT and CDR2 is SNEGSKA (reference sequence). J lost 8 bases, V lost 7 bases, and 13 bases had no gene match. The CDR3 extends over 13 amino acids. The DNA of the CDR3 is TGCAGTGTCATAATCGGGACAGCTGACGGCTACACCTTC. Protein product: CSVIIGTADGYTF.

Many counts were recorded for this clonotype. Compared with germline, one end of the junction differs, possibly owing to a read error. The rearrangement uses TRBV9 and TRBJ2-1; D is perhaps TRBD2 (5 bases). The CDR3 sequence is 14 residues long. Germline loops: CDR1 SGDLS, CDR2 YYNGEE. The CDR3: CASSAGPLTVRRVF. The CDR3 DNA reads TGTGCCAGCAGCGCAGGCCCCCTGACGGTTCGGCGGGTCTTC.

The chain joins TRBV7-9 to TRBJ1-6; 9 bases are shared with TRBD1. The CDR3 sequence is 16 residues long. The J segment lost 15 bases and the V segment lost 5 bases, leaving 17 bases of the junction unmatched. Germline values: CDR1 SEHNR, CDR2 FQNEAQ (reference sequence). The CDR3 spells CASSPQTGTGKIHLHF. The CDR3 nucleotides are TGTGCCAGCAGCCCCCAAACCGGGACAGGGAAAATTCACCTCCACTTT.

The table lists this clonotype with a few counts. The chain recombines TRBV4-2 with TRBJ2-7, with 9 bases lining up with TRBD2. V gave up 0 bases and J gave up 0 bases; unmatched junction bases: 9. The germline gives CDR1 LGHNA, CDR2 YNFKEQ. The CDR3 is made up of 18 amino acids. CDR3 DNA sequence: TGTGCCAGCAGCCAAGATGCCCTAGCGGGAACAAGCTCCTACGAGCAGTACTTC. This encodes CASSQDALAGTSSYEQYF.

This clonotype was counted many times. The chain carries TRBV29-1 and TRBJ2-6; no clear D gene. Germline V lookup: CDR1 SQVTM, CDR2 ANQGSEA. The V end was cut by 1 base, the J end by 4 bases, with 11 bases between. The CDR3 is 15 amino acids. CDR3 amino acids: CSVEAKGTGANVLTF. The CDR3, as DNA: TGCAGCGTTGAAGCGAAAGGAACCGGGGCCAACGTCCTGACTTTC.

The V call is TRBV9, the J call TRBJ2-2, with a tentative D call TRBD1 (6 bases). Germline assignment: CDR1 SGDLS and CDR2 YYNGEE. This CDR3 is built from 15 residues. The germline V and J ends were trimmed by 4 bases and 1 base, with 11 bases remaining between them. The DNA for the CDR3 is TGTGCCAGCAGCTGGGACACCAAGAACACCGGGGAGCTGTTTTTT. This sequence encodes CASSWDTKNTGELFF. The full variable domain, its missing parts supplied by reference TRBV9 and TRBJ2-2, is DSGVTQTPKHLITATGQRVTLRCSPRSGDLSVYWYQQSLDQGLQFLIQYYNGEERAKGNILERFSAQQFPDLHSELNLSSLELGDSALYFCASSWDTKNTGELFFGEGSRLTVL.

The sample holds many counts of this clonotype. The chain joins TRBV5-1 to TRBJ2-3; D perhaps matches TRBD1 (6 bases). Trimming removed 5 bases from V and 4 bases from J, with 11 bases in between. Germline lookup yields CDR1 SGHRS and CDR2 YFSETQ. The CDR3 has 13 amino acids. The DNA of the CDR3 is TGCGCCAGCAGTTTCAGGGGCCCAGATACGCAGTATTTT. It is translated as CASSFRGPDTQYF.

This clonotype appeared many times. The V gene is TRBV12-3 or TRBV12-4, the J gene TRBJ2-3, with unresolved D. The V end lost 6 bases, the J end lost 5 bases, and 6 bases lay between the germline ends. This CDR3 contains 11 residues. CDR3 sequence: CASSLLDTQYF. The CDR3 DNA reads TGTGCCAGCAGCTTACTAGATACGCAGTATTTT.

This clonotype was seen at least ten times. Written as DNA, the CDR3 is TGTGCCAGCAGTACAGGGTCGGGGAACATTCAGTACTTC. Amino acids: CASSTGSGNIQYF. V gene TRBV28 combines with J gene TRBJ2-4, with a weak D call TRBD1 (6 bases). CDR3 length: 13 amino acids. V lost 5 bases, J lost 7 bases, and 12 bases lay in between. The germline V gene has CDR1 MDHEN and CDR2 SYDVKM.

A note on this clonotype: A much larger clone differs from this one at a single base, so this may be a read error. The chain uses TRBV5-1 and TRBJ2-7; the D is unclear. V lost 1 base to trimming and J lost 0 bases, with 8 bases between them. Germline V gives CDR1 SGHRS, CDR2 YFSETQ. The CDR3 sequence is 14 residues long. The CDR3 bases are TGCGCCAGCAGCTTGAGGATCGGCTCCTACGAGCAGTACTTC. Translation: CASSLRIGSYEQYF.

This clonotype was detected ten times or more. J is TRBJ2-2 and V is TRBV7-2, with TRBD1 matching 7 bases. The V gene's germline CDR1 is SGHTA and CDR2 FQGNSA. There are 15 residues in the CDR3. With 5 bases clipped from V and 3 bases from J, the junction kept 6 bases outside the gene matches. The CDR3 coding sequence is TGTGCCAGCAGCACCGCGACAGGGCACACCGGGGAGCTGTTTTTT. This sequence encodes CASSTATGHTGELFF.

The sample holds a few counts of this clonotype. This chain uses TRBV12-3 or TRBV12-4 with TRBJ2-6, with 10 bases that match TRBD1. V shed 6 bases and J 4 bases; nucleotides not matched to a gene: 12. The CDR3 loop spans 18 amino acids. The CDR3: CASRQTGGAYLGANVLTF. As DNA, the CDR3 is TGTGCCAGCAGACAGACAGGGGGCGCGTATTTAGGGGCCAACGTCCTGACTTTC.

This clonotype was seen many times. This sequence joins TRBV12-3 or TRBV12-4 and TRBJ2-3; tentative D call: TRBD2 (5 bases). This CDR3 is 15 amino acids long. Trimming cost V 0 bases and J 7 bases, with 14 bases left between them. CDR3 bases: TGTGCCAGCAGTTTAGCGCTAGTTCTCGGGAATACGCAGTATTTT. This codes for CASSLALVLGNTQYF.

The sample holds many counts of this clonotype. The rearrangement uses TRBV4-1 and TRBJ2-1; D gene uncertain. The germline V gene encodes CDR1 MGHRA and CDR2 YSYEKL. V lost 2 bases, J lost 12 bases, and 11 bases lay in between. The CDR3 consists of 12 residues. The CDR3 is CASSQRDDGQFF. The CDR3 bases are TGCGCCAGCAGCCAACGAGATGACGGGCAGTTCTTC.

This clonotype was detected ten times or more. CDR3: CASTWGGTFYNEQFF. Written as DNA, the CDR3 is TGTGCCAGCACCTGGGGGGGGACCTTCTACAATGAGCAGTTCTTC. V gene TRBV5-6 combines with J gene TRBJ2-1; 7 nucleotides line up with TRBD2. The V segment lost 6 bases and the J segment 3 bases; nucleotides outside the gene matches: 9. This CDR3 region has 15 residues. Germline CDR1 and CDR2: SGHDT and YYEEEE.

J is TRBJ1-6 and V is TRBV20-1; D is possibly TRBD1 (5 bases). The CDR3 extends over 15 amino acids. The V gene lost 0 bases and the J gene lost 4 bases, with 10 bases spanning the gap. Germline CDR1 is DFQATT and CDR2 is SNEGSKA (reference sequence). This chain's CDR3 is CSARETGNYNSPLHF. The DNA for the CDR3 is TGCAGTGCTAGAGAAACAGGCAATTATAATTCACCCCTCCACTTT.